This T cell receptor (beta chain) was identified in a study of cytomegalovirus exposure and HLA in healthy donors. The primer mix had 60 Vbeta and 13 Jbeta primers. The protocol was immunoSEQ multiplex PCR, while the TCRdb copy is restricted to in-frame clones and leaves out a portion. Among around 130,000 clones, 75% to 90% were seen once, and the ten largest hold approximately 2.1%. On this clone itself: Its antigen is not identified.

The study's findings and limits: In a later analysis, TCR beta V- and J-gene trimming showed a link to a missense DCLRE1C variant. Cytomegalovirus status was reportedly diagnosed by the classifier with high specificity and sensitivity.

The TCR originated in a man aged 25 to 40 in good health and CMV-seronegative. The sequencing sample was made of PBMCs.

Written as DNA, the CDR3 is TGTGCCTGGAGCGCACTACTAGCAGATACGCAGTATTTT. It codes for CAWSALLADTQYF. This chain connects TRBV30 to TRBJ2-3, with TRBD2 as a possible D gene (5 bases). Germline CDR1 GTSNPN, CDR2 SVGIG (reference sequence). V was pared by 3 bases and J by 4 bases, with 11 bases between. This CDR3 spans 13 amino acids.